The rows below give T cell receptor beta chains drawn from one sample of a study of OX40 agonist ivuxolimab in advanced cancers. Sequenced by immunoSEQ multiplex PCR; TCRdb stores in-frame clones only, minus some. The repertoire has just under 65,000 clones, 81% of them found once; the top ten carry roughly 1%. The sequencing used CD4+ or CD8+ T cells sorted from blood, collected in a trial of the OX40 agonist ivuxolimab. All receptors derive from an adult with an advanced solid tumor such as melanoma, head and neck, liver or kidney cancer. Both conserved end residues are part of each CDR3. Fields, in order: J gene, clone size, V gene, D gene, CDR3 protein, CDR3 DNA. A D gene is named only where the DNA matches it firmly. Clone size appears in some rows only: once, few, many, or a class for an expanded clone.

j_call: TRBJ1-2; clone_size: few; v_call: TRBV7-2; d_call: NA; cdr3_aa: CASSLGARSGYTF; cdr3_nt: TGTGCCAGCAGCTTAGGGGCAAGGTCGGGCTACACCTTC
j_call: TRBJ1-1; clone_size: NA; v_call: TRBV6-5; d_call: NA; cdr3_aa: CASSYSARNTEAFF; cdr3_nt: TGTGCCAGCAGTTACTCTGCTAGGAACACTGAAGCTTTCTTT
j_call: TRBJ1-1; clone_size: NA; v_call: TRBV11-2; d_call: TRBD1; cdr3_aa: CASSSTGGGTEAFF; cdr3_nt: TGTGCCAGCAGCTCTACAGGGGGCGGCACTGAAGCTTTCTTT
j_call: TRBJ2-3; clone_size: NA; v_call: TRBV4-1; d_call: NA; cdr3_aa: CASSQELDQYF; cdr3_nt: TGCGCCAGCAGCCAAGAACTGGACCAGTATTTT
j_call: TRBJ1-1; clone_size: NA; v_call: TRBV27; d_call: NA; cdr3_aa: CASSVTGTVDTEAFF; cdr3_nt: TGTGCCAGCAGTGTAACAGGGACGGTGGACACTGAAGCTTTCTTT
j_call: TRBJ2-1; clone_size: NA; v_call: TRBV27; d_call: TRBD1; cdr3_aa: CASIRQGAREQFF; cdr3_nt: TGTGCCAGCATTAGACAGGGGGCACGGGAGCAGTTCTTC
j_call: TRBJ1-5; clone_size: NA; v_call: TRBV5-1; d_call: NA; cdr3_aa: CASSPGTDFNQPQHF; cdr3_nt: TGCGCCAGCAGTCCCGGGACGGATTTCAATCAGCCCCAGCATTTT
j_call: TRBJ2-5; clone_size: NA; v_call: TRBV5-1; d_call: NA; cdr3_aa: CASSLTSPTGETQYF; cdr3_nt: TGCGCCAGCAGCTTGACTAGCCCGACGGGAGAGACCCAGTACTTC
j_call: TRBJ1-5; clone_size: NA; v_call: TRBV6-6; d_call: NA; cdr3_aa: CASSLSNQPQHF; cdr3_nt: TGTGCCAGCAGCCTCAGCAATCAGCCCCAGCATTTT
j_call: TRBJ1-5; clone_size: NA; v_call: TRBV10-1; d_call: NA; cdr3_aa: CASSESGRAQPQHF; cdr3_nt: TGCGCCAGCAGTGAGTCCGGCAGGGCCCAGCCCCAGCATTTT